This T cell receptor beta chain was captured by sequencing in a study of T cells after yellow fever vaccination. The wider study: Where fractions had low cell numbers, libraries were prepared from them with the SMART-Seq v4 Ultra Low Input RNA kit.

Germline V lookup: CDR1 LGHNA, CDR2 YSLEER. The length of the CDR3 is 14 residues. V lost 0 bases, J lost 4 bases, and 8 bases lay in between. Production of TCR cDNA was by 5'RACE template switching, which also added a universal primer site and UMIs. TCRdb processed the 5' RACE reads anew with MiXCR; each CDR3 protein has one entry. The sample has 96,000 or so distinct CDR3 sequences, roughly 10% seen once. The material was CD8+ T cells not binding an NS4B(214-222) dextramer, sorted from PBMCs, obtained less than 16 days after the first yellow fever vaccination. V is TRBV4-3 and J is TRBJ2-3, with D hard to call. This TCR was recovered from a man younger than 35 who received the YFV17D yellow fever vaccine. The CDR3 spells CASSQDRRADTQYF. The CDR3 DNA follows: TGCGCCAGCAGCCAAGATCGGAGAGCAGATACGCAGTATTTT.